This T cell receptor (beta chain) was recorded in a study of T cells in Graves' hyperthyroidism and ophthalmopathy. Study-level findings and limits: Ophthalmopathy, which appeared later, was predicted by the model a median around 6 months before onset.

This CDR3 is built from 14 residues. CDR1 is MNHNS, CDR2 SASEGT, per germline. V dropped 10 bases and J dropped 0 bases, with 13 bases sitting between them. Subjects with ophthalmopathy showed a Clinical Activity Score no lower than 3, a NOSPECS grade no lower than 4, and a duration shorter than 3 months. Lactation, pregnancy, other autoimmune disease or uncontrolled infection excluded patients. Using around 10 ml of fresh peripheral blood, PBMCs were prepared. This clonotype was seen more than once but under ten times. The antigen remains undetermined. RNA transcripts yielded amplified TCR beta CDR3 regions. When the TCR CDR3 underwent first-round RT-PCR, the HTBI primer set was used. TCRdb analysed the multiplex PCR reads with MiXCR anew, one entry per CDR3 protein. The sample has 300,000 or so distinct CDR3 sequences; approximately 17% are singletons.

This clonotype originated in a woman aged 60-75 years with Graves' ophthalmopathy. The sample comprised blood. J is TRBJ2-1 and V is TRBV6-1; D may be TRBD1 (6 bases). DNA for the CDR3: TGTGCCATTCGAGCCAGGGGCTCCTACAATGAGCAGTTCTTC. Encoded protein: CAIRARGSYNEQFF.